The 2 T cell receptor beta chains below were found in one sample sequenced in a study of cytomegalovirus exposure and HLA in healthy donors. PCR employed 60 Vbeta and 13 Jbeta primers. TCRdb's table, derived via immunoSEQ multiplex PCR, lists solely in-frame clones and lacks some. The repertoire consists of approximately 150,000 clones, with around 80% occurring once and the leading ten covering roughly 1.5%. The material sequenced was PBMCs. The source of these receptors is a woman between 18 and 30 years old in good health and CMV-seronegative.

The chain carries TRBV2 and TRBJ1-1; possibly TRBD1 for D (6 bases). The CDR3 sequence is 14 residues long. Germline CDR1 SNHLY, CDR2 FYNNEI. The V gene lost 8 bases and the J gene lost 5 bases, with 18 bases spanning the gap. The CDR3 here is CASRVRGGWTEAFF. The CDR3 DNA follows: TGTGCCAGCCGAGTCAGGGGCGGGTGGACTGAAGCTTTCTTT. The complete variable domain, with remaining parts taken from reference TRBV2 and TRBJ1-1, reads EPEVTQTPSHQVTQMGQEVILRCVPISNHLYFYWYRQILGQKVEFLVSFYNNEISEKSEIFDDQFSVERPDGSNFTLKIRSTKLEDSAMYFCASRVRGGWTEAFFGQGTRLTVV.

V gene TRBV10-2 combines with J gene TRBJ2-7; 7 nucleotides agree with TRBD1. Losses at the gene ends were 2 bases for V and 1 base for J; bases not matched to a gene: 5. The germline CDR1 and CDR2 sequences are WSHSY and SAAADI. This CDR3 is built from 15 residues. The CDR3: CASSENGDSSYEQYF. The CDR3 nucleotides read TGCGCCAGCAGTGAGAACGGGGACAGTTCCTACGAGCAGTACTTC.